This T cell receptor (beta chain) was recorded in a study of shared clonotypes between healthy human individuals. Naivety among CD8 cells was defined by CD45RO negativity and positive CCR7 selection, thereby excluding terminally differentiated effector memory CD45RA+ cells. Healthy and HIV-negative, the adult donors had no recent acute infections or vaccinations. Genomic DNA of each subset was evenly split across several immunoSEQ plates. Data came from immunoSEQ multiplex PCR; TCRdb stores just in-frame clones and leaves some out. The sample includes a few hundred thousand clones, 95% to 96% of them seen just once. Whole-study findings and limits: In the sorted subsets, rarefaction showed sequencing was incomplete despite large depth. Only blood underwent sampling, and tissue repertoires likely differ.

As regards this clone: Its matching antigen is unknown.

Input material: naive CD8+ T cells sorted from blood. The origin of this receptor is a young woman in good health.

CDR3 residues: CSVEGATSTDTQYF. The CDR3 DNA reads as TGCAGCGTTGAAGGTGCTACTAGCACAGATACGCAGTATTTT. V and J are TRBV29-1 and TRBJ2-3, with no clear D. Trimming took off 1 base at V and 0 bases at J, with 8 bases between the two ends. The germline CDR1 and CDR2 sequences are SQVTM and ANQGSEA. The CDR3 has 14 amino acids.